This T cell receptor beta chain is from a study of identical twins. Each CDR3 protein is one row after TCRdb ran MiXCR on the 5' RACE reads. The sample comprises some 440,000 distinct CDR3 sequences, roughly a quarter of which are singletons, and roughly 2.8% rests with the top ten. Unmatched junction bases numbered 11, after V lost 4 bases and J lost 9 bases. Germline CDR1 SGHKS, CDR2 YYEKEE (reference sequence). The CDR3 loop spans 16 amino acids. The same specimen was also included in a second study, on T cells expressing NK-cell markers. This second study says: Sequencing of TCR beta repertoires drew on sorted CD3+CD56+NKG2C+, CD3+CD56+NKG2C- and CD3+CD56-NKG2C+ T cells. The authors sequenced eight donors, of whom seven were HCMV-seropositive and one was seronegative. In more than five donors, dominant CD3+CD56+NKG2C+ clones formed roughly 1.0-7.5% of CD8+ cells.

The sequence came from a woman between 18 and 29 years old in good health. This chain links TRBV5-5 with TRBJ2-1; 12 bases match TRBD2. Material for sequencing was CD4+ T cells sorted from blood. CDR3 nucleotide sequence: TGTGCCAGCAGCATATTTTCTAGCGGGGGGGCCGGTGAGCAGTTCTTC. It is translated as CASSIFSSGGAGEQFF.